Below, 23 T cell receptor beta chains from the same sample are listed, as sequenced in a study of molecular identifiers for immune sequencing clone quantification. TCRdb re-analysed the PCR reads in MiXCR, keeping a single row per CDR3 protein. Among hundreds of thousands of distinct CDR3 sequences listed, roughly 23% were seen once. The sequenced sample was naive CD8+ T cells from blood, with Jurkat cell RNA spiked in. Stated subset: FACS-sorted CD8+CD4-CCR7+CD45RA+ naive T cells. The receptors shown here come from a human donor in good health. Some libraries in this study had Jurkat cell RNA spiked in.

Regarding this clonotype: A much larger clonotype is one base distant, so this may be a read error. The CDR3 carries no conserved terminal phenylalanine or tryptophan, so it likely arises from a read error. The J gene is TRBJ2-5, the V gene TRBV4-3; tentative D call: TRBD1 (6 bases). The CDR3 length is 14 residues. The germline gives CDR1 LGHNA, CDR2 YSLEER. V was trimmed by 1 base and J by 1 base, leaving 7 bases between them. Here the CDR3 DNA reads TGCGCCAGCAGCCAAGGGACAGCCCAAGAGACCCAGTACCTC. As protein: CASSQGTAQETQYL.

V gene TRBV9 combines with J gene TRBJ2-1; TRBD2 agrees at 14 bases. CDR3 length: 18 amino acids. Per the germline V gene, CDR1 is SGDLS and CDR2 is YYNGEE. Unmatched junction bases numbered 10, after V lost 0 bases and J lost 8 bases. CDR3 protein: CASSVVEVGLAGVDEQFF. CDR3 DNA sequence: TGTGCCAGCAGCGTAGTGGAGGTGGGACTAGCGGGAGTGGATGAGCAGTTCTTC.

This clonotype was detected ten times or more. V is TRBV29-1 and J is TRBJ2-3, with D uncertain. Trimming left V 5 bases short and J 2 bases short, with 5 bases between. This CDR3 is 11 amino acids long. Germline assignment: CDR1 SQVTM and CDR2 ANQGSEA. The CDR3 DNA reads TGCAGCGTTCCAACCACAGATACGCAGTATTTT. It codes for CSVPTTDTQYF.

The V call is TRBV5-1, the J call TRBJ2-1, with 8 bases fitting TRBD1. V was pared by 6 bases and J by 8 bases, with 10 bases of the junction left unmatched. The germline V gene encodes CDR1 SGHRS and CDR2 YFSETQ. This CDR3 spans 14 amino acids. The CDR3: CASNPGTGWDEQFF. The CDR3, as DNA: TGCGCCAGCAACCCCGGGACAGGCTGGGATGAGCAGTTCTTC. Full variable domain (remainder filled in from reference TRBV5-1 and TRBJ2-1): KAGVTQTPRYLIKTRGQQVTLSCSPISGHRSVSWYQQTPGQGLQFLFEYFSETQRNKGNFPGRFSGRQFSNSRSEMNVSTLELGDSALYLCASNPGTGWDEQFFGPGTRLTVL.

This clonotype appeared a few times. The chain joins TRBV4-3 to TRBJ2-7; tentative D call: TRBD1 (6 bases). V was pared by 1 base and J by 1 base, with 11 bases between. The CDR3 has 15 residues. Looked up from germline, CDR1 is LGHNA and CDR2 is YSLEER. CDR3 sequence reads: CASSQGVGGSYEQYF. CDR3 DNA sequence: TGCGCCAGCAGCCAAGGGGTAGGGGGTTCCTACGAGCAGTACTTC.

The table lists this clonotype with many counts. V and J are TRBV10-3 and TRBJ2-3, with a tentative D call TRBD2 (6 bases). Germline V gives CDR1 ENHRY, CDR2 SYGVKD. The V end was cut by 6 bases, the J end by 4 bases, with 8 bases between. The length of the CDR3 is 12 residues. The DNA for the CDR3 is TGTGCCATCAGGACTAGGGCAGATACGCAGTATTTT. Amino acid sequence: CAIRTRADTQYF.

This clonotype was observed a handful of times. The chain couples TRBV6-5 to TRBJ2-5; TRBD2 matches 9 bases. V lost 4 bases to trimming and J lost 5 bases; unmatched junction nucleotides: 17. This CDR3 is built from 18 residues. Germline V CDR1 and CDR2: MNHEY, SVGAGI. CDR3 loop: CASSLTRTRGRAGETQYF. The CDR3 DNA follows: TGTGCCAGCAGTTTAACAAGGACTCGCGGGAGGGCGGGGGAGACCCAGTACTTC.

This clonotype was observed at least ten times. The chain uses TRBV11-2 and TRBJ2-5; 12 bases align to TRBD2. J lost 5 bases, V lost 0 bases, and 1 base had no gene match. Germline values: CDR1 SGHAT, CDR2 FQNNGV. This CDR3 spans 15 amino acids. CDR3 bases: TGTGCCAGCAGCTTAGAGACTAGCGGGGGTGAGACCCAGTACTTC. Translating it yields CASSLETSGGETQYF.

The sample holds many counts of this clonotype. This chain connects TRBV6-1 to TRBJ1-1; D gene unclear. Germline assignment: CDR1 MNHNS and CDR2 SASEGT. V dropped 6 bases and J dropped 3 bases, with 26 bases sitting between them. This CDR3 has 18 amino acids. CDR3 bases: TGTGCCAGCAGCAAACCGCCTTGGGAGTTTATGCGCGACACTGAAGCTTTCTTT. Translated, it gives CASSKPPWEFMRDTEAFF.

In this sample, this clonotype turned up a few times. V and J are TRBV7-9 and TRBJ2-5, with TRBD1 as a possible D gene (5 bases). In germline, CDR1 is SEHNR, CDR2 FQNEAQ (reference sequence). The CDR3 has 16 residues. Deletions cut 5 bases from V and 4 bases from J, with 20 bases between. The CDR3 sequence is CASSPPTGPRLETQYF. The CDR3 nucleotides are TGTGCCAGCAGCCCACCAACAGGCCCGCGCTTAGAGACCCAGTACTTC.

In this sample, this clonotype turned up once. The genes are TRBV19 and TRBJ1-2; maybe TRBD1 (5 bases). The CDR3 runs 14 residues. CDR1 and CDR2 (germline): LNHDA, SQIVND (reference sequence). V was clipped by 1 base and J by 10 bases, with 16 bases between them. CDR3 protein: CASSIVFFDRFYTF. For the CDR3, the DNA is TGTGCCAGTAGTATAGTTTTCTTCGACAGATTCTACACCTTC.

The table lists this clonotype with a few counts. The V call is TRBV28, the J call TRBJ1-6; 8 nucleotides match TRBD1. The CDR3 runs 15 residues. The germline V gene has CDR1 MDHEN and CDR2 SYDVKM. V lost 2 bases to trimming and J lost 10 bases; unmatched junction nucleotides: 7. CDR3 region: CASSLQAGGGSPLHF. The DNA of the CDR3 is TGTGCCAGCAGTTTACAGGCAGGGGGCGGATCACCCCTCCACTTT.

This clonotype was recorded at least ten times. This chain's CDR3 is CASAGGVAAEQYF. The CDR3 DNA is TGTGCCAGCGCCGGAGGGGTTGCAGCCGAGCAGTACTTC. The chain links TRBV3-1 to TRBJ2-7; maybe TRBD2 (6 bases). V lost 8 bases, J lost 6 bases, and 17 bases lay in between. Germline V gene data show CDR1 as LGHDT and CDR2 as YNNKEL (reference sequence). The CDR3 contains 13 residues.

Concerning this clonotype: This may stem from a read error, because a much larger clone lies one nucleotide away. The chain is built from TRBV7-2 and TRBJ2-1, with D perhaps given as TRBD1 or TRBD2 (6 bases each). V lost 4 bases, J lost 4 bases, and 17 bases lay in between. The CDR3 is 16 residues long. Per germline, CDR1 SGHTA and CDR2 FQGNSA. CDR3 loop: CASSSELGGVYNEQFF. The CDR3 nucleotides are TGTGCCAGCAGCTCCGAATTGGGGGGCGTATACAATGAGCAGTTCTTC.

This clonotype was seen repeatedly, ten times or more. The rearrangement joins TRBV4-1 to TRBJ1-5, with TRBD1 as a possible D gene (6 bases). Deletions cut 0 bases from V and 3 bases from J, with 9 bases between. The CDR3 loop spans 15 amino acids. CDR1 and CDR2 (germline): MGHRA, YSYEKL. The CDR3 DNA follows: TGCGCCAGCAGCCAAGACAACAGGGCCAATCAGCCCCAGCATTTT. Protein product: CASSQDNRANQPQHF.

This clonotype was counted ten times or more. The chain recombines TRBV6-5 with TRBJ1-5; D not certain. This CDR3 is 13 amino acids long. Per germline, CDR1 MNHEY and CDR2 SVGAGI. Deletions cut 4 bases from V and 7 bases from J, with 11 bases between. CDR3: CASSFSPGQPQHF. CDR3 coding DNA: TGTGCCAGCAGTTTTTCCCCGGGCCAGCCCCAGCATTTT.

This clonotype was picked up a small number of times. The chain joins TRBV7-2 to TRBJ2-2; a possible D gene is TRBD2 (5 bases). Germline CDR1 reads SGHTA; CDR2 reads FQGNSA. The CDR3 runs 18 residues. The V end was cut by 2 bases, the J end by 2 bases, with 18 bases between. The CDR3 sequence: CASSLTLGGQINTGELFF. DNA for the CDR3: TGTGCCAGCAGCTTAACGTTGGGCGGGCAAATCAACACCGGGGAGCTGTTTTTT.

This clonotype was picked up many times. V and J are TRBV6-5 and TRBJ1-5; tentatively, D is TRBD1 (5 bases). The germline CDR1 and CDR2 sequences are MNHEY and SVGAGI. V was pared by 0 bases and J by 7 bases, with 13 bases between. This CDR3 has 15 residues. The CDR3 spells CASSYSVGAGQPQHF. In nucleotides, the CDR3 is TGTGCCAGCAGTTACTCCGTTGGGGCTGGACAGCCCCAGCATTTT.

This clonotype was observed once. Just one base apart from a much larger clone, this may be a read error. Since the CDR3 does not end with the conserved phenylalanine or tryptophan, this likely comes from a read error. This rearrangement joins TRBV27 to TRBJ2-3; D is undetermined. V lost 5 bases, J lost 5 bases, and 14 bases lay in between. Germline values: CDR1 MNHEY, CDR2 SMNVEV (reference sequence). This CDR3 contains 14 residues. CDR3 residues: CASSPPGPRDTQYL. CDR3 bases: TGTGCCAGCAGTCCTCCGGGTCCCAGAGATACGCAGTATCTT.

There are many counts of this clonotype. The chain recombines TRBV12-3 or TRBV12-4 with TRBJ2-4, with TRBD2 matching over 7 bases. The CDR3 has 15 amino acids. The V and J ends lost 4 bases and 7 bases, in that order; junction bases with no gene match: 10. The CDR3 loop reads CASSSSTSDVNIQYF. The CDR3 bases are TGTGCCAGCAGTTCCTCTACTAGCGACGTTAACATTCAGTACTTC.

In this sample, this clonotype turned up a few times. The genes are TRBV4-3 and TRBJ2-7; maybe TRBD2 (6 bases). With 0 bases removed from V and 3 bases from J, the gap between germline ends came to 12 bases. The length of the CDR3 is 15 residues. The V gene's germline CDR1 is LGHNA and CDR2 YSLEER. This chain's CDR3 is CASSQEARRDYEQYF. For the CDR3, the DNA is TGCGCCAGCAGCCAAGAAGCGAGGAGGGACTACGAGCAGTACTTC.

The chain recombines TRBV7-9 with TRBJ2-7; no clear D gene. Trimming stripped 5 bases from V and 5 bases from J, with 10 bases between. The CDR3 covers 12 residues. The germline CDR1 and CDR2 sequences are SEHNR and FQNEAQ (reference sequence). CDR3 in amino acids: CASSGRKHEQYF. CDR3 sequence (DNA): TGTGCCAGCAGCGGCAGGAAGCACGAGCAGTACTTC.

In this sample, this clonotype turned up many times. The chain employs TRBV6-6 and TRBJ1-4, with D perhaps TRBD1 (5 bases). CDR3 length: 12 amino acids. Germline values: CDR1 MNHNY, CDR2 SVGAGI (reference sequence). V was shortened by 6 bases and J by 4 bases, with 6 bases between the two germline ends. The chain's CDR3 is CASSDSNEKLFF. Here the CDR3 DNA reads TGTGCCAGCAGCGACAGTAATGAAAAACTGTTTTTT.